This entry lists 18 T cell receptor beta chains sequenced from one sample in a study of cytomegalovirus exposure and HLA in healthy donors. The PCR had 60 Vbeta and 13 Jbeta primers. Generated by immunoSEQ multiplex PCR, the TCRdb table keeps only in-frame clones and is missing some. Of approximately 120,000 clones listed, roughly three quarters were seen once; the top ten hold approximately 1.1%. The sequenced material came from PBMCs. These TCRs come from a woman in her twenties or thirties in good health and CMV-seronegative.

This chain uses TRBV28 with TRBJ1-3; D is undetermined. The germline CDR1 and CDR2 sequences are MDHEN and SYDVKM. This CDR3 contains 16 residues. Trimming removed 6 bases at V and 4 bases at J, with 19 bases between. The CDR3 spells CASRSGPPGWGNTIYF. CDR3 DNA: TGTGCCAGCAGAAGTGGACCCCCGGGGTGGGGAAACACCATATATTTT.

This clone was seen only a few times. The chain recombines TRBV7-9 with TRBJ2-2; D ambiguous. Germline CDR1 SEHNR, CDR2 FQNEAQ (reference sequence). The V end lost 5 bases, the J end lost 3 bases, and 10 bases lay between the germline ends. CDR3 size: 14 residues. The CDR3 bases are TGTGCCAGCAGCCCCACGTCGGACACCGGGGAGCTGTTTTTT. Translating gives CASSPTSDTGELFF.

The V call is TRBV6-5, the J call TRBJ1-2; no clear D. V was cut by 0 bases and J by 1 base, with 9 bases left in between. The CDR3 sequence is 15 residues long. From germline, CDR1 is MNHEY and CDR2 SVGAGI. The CDR3 is CASSYSPEDNYGYTF. In DNA, the CDR3 is TGTGCCAGCAGTTACTCCCCTGAGGATAACTATGGCTACACCTTC.

In the case of this clone: The germline gene is not matched at one end of the junction; a read error may be the cause. The V gene is TRBV7-7, the J gene TRBJ2-5; D is unclear. CDR3 length: 14 amino acids. The germline V gene has CDR1 SSHAT and CDR2 FNYEAQ (reference sequence). The CDR3 region is CASSLLDWPETQYF. The CDR3 DNA sequence: TGTGCTAGCAGCTTGCTAGATTGGCCAGAGACCCAGTACTTC.

This clone was picked up a small number of times. The rearrangement uses TRBV7-9 and TRBJ1-2; no clear D. The V gene's germline CDR1 is SEHNR and CDR2 FQNEAQ (reference sequence). The CDR3 length is 12 residues. The V gene lost 4 bases and the J gene lost 2 bases, with 5 bases spanning the gap. Here the CDR3 DNA reads TGTGCCAGCAGCTCCACAAACTATGGCTACACCTTC. Translating it yields CASSSTNYGYTF.

The genes are TRBV5-1 and TRBJ2-1, with TRBD2 as a possible D gene (6 bases). CDR3 size: 14 residues. V was pared by 4 bases and J by 3 bases, with 11 bases between. Germline CDR1 is SGHRS and CDR2 is YFSETQ. In DNA form, the CDR3 reads TGCGCCAGCAGCGCCCGGGACTTCTACAATGAGCAGTTCTTC. This gives the protein CASSARDFYNEQFF.

The rearrangement links TRBV5-1 to TRBJ1-2, with D tentatively TRBD1 (6 bases). Germline-derived CDR1 and CDR2 are SGHRS and YFSETQ. The CDR3 is 15 residues long. Between the trimmed V and J ends, which lost 0 bases and 4 bases, there was a span of 13 bases. Here the CDR3 reads CASSLEGGLGYGYTF. The CDR3 nucleotides are TGCGCCAGCAGCTTGGAAGGGGGTCTGGGCTATGGCTACACCTTC.

The chain joins TRBV6-1 to TRBJ1-4; 8 nucleotides match TRBD1. The CDR3 runs 14 residues. V lost 1 base and J lost 8; bases outside the gene matches: 3. Germline assignment: CDR1 MNHNS and CDR2 SASEGT. The CDR3 reads CASSEGTGREKLFF. The DNA of the CDR3 is TGTGCCAGCAGTGAAGGGACAGGGCGGGAAAAACTGTTTTTT.

J is TRBJ2-1 and V is TRBV30; 8 bases agree with TRBD1. CDR1 is GTSNPN and CDR2 is SVGIG in the germline V gene (reference sequence). V lost 4 bases, J lost 15 bases, and 17 bases stayed unmatched. The CDR3 covers 14 residues. The CDR3 loop reads CAWTGTGRPGSRFF. The CDR3 DNA reads TGTGCCTGGACCGGGACAGGACGTCCGGGGTCTCGGTTCTTC. Using reference TRBV30 and TRBJ2-1 for the parts outside the CDR3, the full variable domain is SQTIHQWPATLVQPVGSPLSLECTVEGTSNPNLYWYRQAAGRGLQLLFYSVGIGQISSEVPQNLSASRPQDRQFILSSKKLLLSDSGFYLCAWTGTGRPGSRFFGPGTRLTVL.

CDR3 coding DNA: TGTGCCAGCAGCAAGACAGGGGACACTGAAGCTTTCTTT. As protein: CASSKTGDTEAFF. The chain is built from TRBV7-9 and TRBJ1-1; 8 bases match TRBD1. The CDR3 totals 13 residues. The V segment lost 5 bases and the J segment 3 bases; nucleotides outside the gene matches: 2. Germline V gene data show CDR1 as SEHNR and CDR2 as FQNEAQ (reference sequence). The variable domain in full, completed from reference TRBV7-9 and TRBJ1-1, reads DTGVSQNPRHKITKRGQNVTFRCDPISEHNRLYWYRQTLGQGPEFLTYFQNEAQLEKSRLLSDRFSAERPKGSFSTLEIQRTEQGDSAMYLCASSKTGDTEAFFGQGTRLTVV.

V gene TRBV14 combines with J gene TRBJ1-2, with D possibly matching TRBD1 (5 bases). The germline V gene has CDR1 SGHDN and CDR2 FVKESK. V gave up 3 bases and J gave up 5 bases, with 13 bases separating them. The CDR3 contains 14 residues. CDR3 in DNA: TGTGCCAGCAGCCAGTCCAGGACACAGTATGGCTACACCTTC. It codes for CASSQSRTQYGYTF. The variable domain in full, with the rest retrieved from reference TRBV14 and TRBJ1-2, is EAGVTQFPSHSVIEKGQTVTLRCDPISGHDNLYWYRRVMGKEIKFLLHFVKESKQDESGMPNNRFLAERTGGTYSTLKVQPAELEDSGVYFCASSQSRTQYGYTFGSGTRLTVV.

The chain is built from TRBV12-2 and TRBJ1-1. TRBV12-2 is a listed pseudogene. The CDR3 has 16 amino acids. This CDR3 reads CASRSSGGLRNTEAFF. The DNA of the CDR3 is TGTGCAAGTCGCTCCTCGGGGGGCTTAAGGAACACTGAAGCTTTCTTT.

The chain joins TRBV14 to TRBJ1-1; 9 bases line up with TRBD1. Germline CDR1 and CDR2: SGHDN and FVKESK. This CDR3 region has 19 residues. The trim removed 1 base at V and 0 bases at J, leaving 12 bases unmatched. The CDR3 DNA follows: TGTGCCAGCAGCCAAGTGAGGTACAGGGGGCGCGGGATGAACACTGAAGCTTTCTTT. It specifies CASSQVRYRGRGMNTEAFF.

CDR3 coding DNA: TGTGCCAGCAGCCCGACAGGGGCATACGAGCAGTACTTC. This translates into CASSPTGAYEQYF. V gene TRBV5-4 combines with J gene TRBJ2-7; TRBD1 matches at 8 bases. With 4 bases clipped from V and 4 bases from J, the junction kept 4 bases outside the gene matches. The germline V gene encodes CDR1 SGHNT and CDR2 YYREEE (reference sequence). CDR3 length: 13 residues.

The J gene is TRBJ1-2, the V gene TRBV5-6; TRBD1 aligns across 12 bases. This CDR3 contains 17 residues. After removal of 1 base from V and 5 bases from J, the junction contained 9 bases not matched to a gene. Germline values: CDR1 SGHDT, CDR2 YYEEEE. The CDR3, as DNA: TGTGCCAGCAGCTTGTATGGGACAGGGGGCGAACGATATGGCTACACCTTC. This sequence encodes CASSLYGTGGERYGYTF.

The chain uses TRBV18 and TRBJ2-5; D is ambiguous. The CDR3 loop spans 13 amino acids. The V and J ends lost 1 base and 1 base respectively, with 4 bases between them. Germline V gene data show CDR1 as KGHSH and CDR2 as LQKENI. In DNA, the CDR3 is TGTGCCAGCTCACCACAGAGCCAAGAGACCCAGTACTTC. Protein sequence: CASSPQSQETQYF.

In its sample, this clone was seen once. The rearrangement links TRBV5-1 to TRBJ2-1; 7 bases match TRBD2. V was clipped by 4 bases and J by 1 base; unmatched bases: 8. Germline CDR1 and CDR2: SGHRS and YFSETQ. CDR3 length: 16 amino acids. CDR3: CASSPTPSGSYNEQFF. CDR3 nucleotides: TGCGCCAGCAGCCCGACCCCTAGCGGTTCCTACAATGAGCAGTTCTTC.

J is TRBJ2-7 and V is TRBV6-5, with 8 positions matching TRBD2. The CDR3 runs to 15 residues. The V gene end was trimmed by 8 bases and the J gene end by 4 bases; junction bases not matched to a gene: 13. Germline lookup yields CDR1 MNHEY and CDR2 SVGAGI. The CDR3 loop reads CASPTGAGGKYEQYF. In DNA, the CDR3 is TGTGCCAGCCCAACCGGTGCGGGGGGCAAATACGAGCAGTACTTC.